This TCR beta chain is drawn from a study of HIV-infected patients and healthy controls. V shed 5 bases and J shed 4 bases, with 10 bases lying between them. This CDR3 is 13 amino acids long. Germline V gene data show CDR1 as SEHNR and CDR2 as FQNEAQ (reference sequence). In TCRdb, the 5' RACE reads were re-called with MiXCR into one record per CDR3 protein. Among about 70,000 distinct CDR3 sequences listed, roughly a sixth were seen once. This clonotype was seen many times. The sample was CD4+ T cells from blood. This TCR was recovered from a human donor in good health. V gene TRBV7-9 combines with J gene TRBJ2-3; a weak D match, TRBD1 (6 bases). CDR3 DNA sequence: TGTGCCAGCAGCCCCAGGGGTCCAGATACGCAGTATTTT. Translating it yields CASSPRGPDTQYF.